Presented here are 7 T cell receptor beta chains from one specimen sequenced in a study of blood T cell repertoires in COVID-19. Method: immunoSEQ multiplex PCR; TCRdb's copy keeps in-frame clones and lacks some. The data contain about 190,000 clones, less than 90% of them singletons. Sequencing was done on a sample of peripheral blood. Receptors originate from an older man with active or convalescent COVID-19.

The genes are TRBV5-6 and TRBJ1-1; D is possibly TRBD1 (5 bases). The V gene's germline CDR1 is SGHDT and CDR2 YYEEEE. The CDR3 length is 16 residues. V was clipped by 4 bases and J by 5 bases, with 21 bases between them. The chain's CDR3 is CASSLILTVAGTEAFF. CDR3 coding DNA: TGTGCCAGCAGCCTCATATTAACGGTTGCAGGGACTGAAGCTTTCTTT.

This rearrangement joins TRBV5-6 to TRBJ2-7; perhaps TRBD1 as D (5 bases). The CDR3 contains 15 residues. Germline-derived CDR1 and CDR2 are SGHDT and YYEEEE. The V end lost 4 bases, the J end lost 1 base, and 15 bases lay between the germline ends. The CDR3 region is CASSTQGTKSYEQYF. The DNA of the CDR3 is TGTGCCAGCAGCACCCAGGGTACCAAATCCTACGAGCAGTACTTC.

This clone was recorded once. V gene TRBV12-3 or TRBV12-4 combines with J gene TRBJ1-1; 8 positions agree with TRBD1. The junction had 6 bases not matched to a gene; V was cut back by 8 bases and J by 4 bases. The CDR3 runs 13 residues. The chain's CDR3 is CASSTGVGTEAFF. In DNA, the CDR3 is TGTGCCAGCTCGACAGGGGTGGGCACTGAAGCTTTCTTT.

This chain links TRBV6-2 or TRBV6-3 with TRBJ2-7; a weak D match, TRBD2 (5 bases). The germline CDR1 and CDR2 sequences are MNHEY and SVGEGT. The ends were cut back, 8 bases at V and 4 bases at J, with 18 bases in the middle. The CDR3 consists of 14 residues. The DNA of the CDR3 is TGTGCCAGCGGTTGGATCCGTCCGGGATACGAGCAGTACTTC. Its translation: CASGWIRPGYEQYF.

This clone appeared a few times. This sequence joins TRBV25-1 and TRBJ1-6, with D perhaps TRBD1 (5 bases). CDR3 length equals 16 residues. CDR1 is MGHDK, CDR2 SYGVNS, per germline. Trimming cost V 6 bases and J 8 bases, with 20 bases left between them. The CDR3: CASSPIGSGDHSPLHF. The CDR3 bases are TGTGCCAGCAGCCCCATTGGATCGGGGGATCATTCACCCCTCCACTTT.

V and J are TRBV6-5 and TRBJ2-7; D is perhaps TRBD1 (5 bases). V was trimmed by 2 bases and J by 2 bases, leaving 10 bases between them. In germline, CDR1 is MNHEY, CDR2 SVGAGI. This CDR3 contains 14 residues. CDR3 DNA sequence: TGTGCCAGCAGTTACCTCACAGGTACCTACGAGCAGTACTTC. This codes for CASSYLTGTYEQYF.

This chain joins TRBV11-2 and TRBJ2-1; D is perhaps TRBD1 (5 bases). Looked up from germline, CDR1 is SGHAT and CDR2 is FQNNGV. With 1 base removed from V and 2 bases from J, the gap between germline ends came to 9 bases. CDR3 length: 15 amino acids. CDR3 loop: CASSLVTGAYNEQFF. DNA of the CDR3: TGTGCCAGCAGCTTAGTAACAGGAGCCTACAATGAGCAGTTCTTC.